The clone carrying this TCR beta chain was detected ten times or more. This record comes from a study of CD8+CD57+ T cells in acquired aplastic anemia. The sequenced patients had an expansion of CD8+CD57+ cells seen by flow cytometry. Trimming cost V 11 bases and J 2 bases; bases outside gene matches: 11. The germline CDR1 and CDR2 sequences are LNHDA and SQIVND (reference sequence). This CDR3 region has 15 residues. TCR beta VDJ and CDR3 were profiled, and genomic DNA was the template. One entry per CDR3 protein results from TCRdb running MiXCR on the reads. In the table there are just over 450,000 distinct CDR3 sequences, around 33% of which are singletons.

This sequence joins TRBV19 and TRBJ1-3; TRBD1 aligns across 8 bases. Sequenced: sorted CD4+, CD8+, or CD8+CD57+ T cells (not recorded which) from PBMCs. The sequence was obtained from a human donor with aplastic anemia. The CDR3 loop reads CADTSRRGPGNTIYF. The CDR3 DNA follows: TGTGCCGACACAAGCCGCAGGGGGCCTGGAAACACCATATATTTT.